This T cell receptor beta chain derives from a study of T-cell memory formation after mild COVID-19. Broader study findings: Within pre-infection memory, some responding clones were found, suggesting cross-reactive memory joined.

TCRdb ran MiXCR on the 5' RACE reads and lists one entry per CDR3 protein. The sample lists fewer than 650,000 distinct CDR3 sequences; roughly 17% were seen once. The length of the CDR3 is 16 residues. J gave up 4 bases and V 5 bases, and 6 bases lay outside the gene matches. Germline V lookup: CDR1 SGHVS, CDR2 FNYEAQ. With regard to this clonotype: Its antigen is still unknown.

This TCR was recovered from an adult woman who had mild COVID-19 (a few samples of this study predate the infection). Cell type and time point are not known. Input material: PBMCs or a T cell subset sorted from them (not recorded which). This chain connects TRBV7-6 to TRBJ2-3; 13 positions match TRBD2. The CDR3, as DNA: TGTGCCAGCAGCCAAGGGACTAGCGGGGTATCAGATACGCAGTATTTT. Translated: CASSQGTSGVSDTQYF.